This paragraph reports one TCR beta chain. The target antigen is unknown. The data originate from a study of T cell responses to AZD1222 COVID-19 vaccine. Whole-study context: Pooling was applied to second doses at about 4 or about 12 weeks.

The CDR3 covers 15 residues. Germline assignment: CDR1 MNHEY and CDR2 SVGAGI. Losses at the gene ends were 7 bases for V and 7 bases for J; bases not matched to a gene: 14. Study outcomes and limitations: The sample set comprised mostly white British donors with more females, and clonal diversity was possibly underestimated. Nearly half of the spike-specific TCRs reportedly recognize variant regions that carry no mutations.

Produced via immunoSEQ multiplex PCR; TCRdb's table is partial and in-frame only. The repertoire holds about 97,000 clones, with approximately 90% as singletons. The rearrangement uses TRBV6-5 and TRBJ1-2; TRBD1 matches at 8 bases. The sequencing used peripheral blood, collected on day 0 of AZD1222 vaccination. This clonotype was obtained from an adult in good health. The CDR3 is CASMRGQDPARGYTF. The CDR3 region has the DNA TGTGCCAGCATGCGGGGACAGGACCCAGCACGTGGCTACACCTTC.